This entry lists 8 T cell receptor beta chains sequenced from one sample in a study of tissue T cells after allogeneic stem cell transplantation. Time point in this sample: mouse harvest day 14 after allogeneic transplant. Mouse grafts combined 10^7 T-cell-depleted bone marrow cells with 10^6 splenic CD5+ T cells. Profiled with immunoSEQ multiplex PCR; TCRdb holds only in-frame clones, not every one. The sample carries a few thousand clones, 46% recorded once. The sample taken for sequencing was gut tissue. Receptors were obtained from a female BALB/c mouse given C57BL/6 T cells with graft-versus-host disease after an allogeneic hematopoietic cell transplant.

Worth noting for this clone: Gene names are mouse gene names. The CDR3 extends 1 residue past the end of the read, so its final part is completed from the germline J gene. The gene calls are TRBV26 and TRBJ1-5, with unresolved D. This CDR3 contains 12 residues. The germline V gene encodes CDR1 KGHPV and CDR2 FQNQEV (reference sequence). Between the trimmed V and J ends, which lost 5 bases and 4 bases, there was a span of 6 bases. This CDR3 reads CASSNRNQAPLF. The sequenced part of the CDR3 DNA is TGTGCCAGCAGTAACAGAAACCAGGCTCCGCTT.

Concerning this clone itself: Mouse gene names apply. The CDR3 extends 1 residue past the end of the read, so its final part is completed from the germline J gene. The rearrangement joins TRBV26 to TRBJ1-2; TRBD1 matches 10 bases. V was pared by 1 base and J by 2 bases, with 1 base of the junction left unmatched. Per the germline V gene, CDR1 is KGHPV and CDR2 is FQNQEV (reference sequence). The CDR3 length is 15 residues. The part of the CDR3 DNA that was read is TGTGCCAGCAGTCTGTGGGGACAGGGGAACTCCGACTACACC. Translating it yields CASSLWGQGNSDYT. Given in full, the CDR3 is CASSLWGQGNSDYTF.

The sample holds one count of this clone. Mouse names are used for the genes. The read ends 1 residue early relative to the CDR3; the germline J gene fills the gap. The V and J genes are TRBV13-1 and TRBJ1-1; 7 bases map to TRBD1. The V gene's germline CDR1 is NSHNY and CDR2 SYGAGN. V trimming: 2 bases; J trimming: 1 base; junction bases outside the gene matches: 8. The CDR3 contains 16 residues. The CDR3 here is CASSEGQGGGNTEVFF. CDR3 DNA, as far as it was read: TGTGCCAGCAGTGAGGGGCAGGGGGGGGGAAACACAGAAGTCTTC.

Only one count was recorded for this clone. Germline and genes: mouse. Read sequence stops 1 residue before the CDR3 end, and the germline J gene provides the missing end. The rearrangement uses TRBV3 and TRBJ2-3; TRBD2 might be the D (6 bases). From germline, CDR1 is SNHLY and CDR2 FYNGKV (reference sequence). Deletions cut 5 bases from V and 1 base from J, with 10 bases between. The CDR3 sequence is 14 residues long. The CDR3 protein is CASSPMGGAETLYF. The DNA read from the CDR3 is TGTGCCAGCAGCCCGATGGGGGGTGCAGAAACGCTGTAT.

As concerns this clone: Gene names are the mouse ones. The sequenced fragment ends 1 residue before the CDR3 boundary, so the rest is inferred from the germline J gene. The genes are TRBV13-2 and TRBJ2-4, with 8 bases that match TRBD1. The CDR3 is 15 amino acids. Germline values: CDR1 NNHNN, CDR2 SYGAGS (reference sequence). The J segment lost 0 bases and the V segment lost 2 bases, leaving 2 bases of the junction unmatched. The DNA read from the CDR3 is TGTGCCAGCGGTGACAGGGGGCGAAGTCAAAACACCTTGTAC. Translating gives CASGDRGRSQNTLY. The whole CDR3 sequence is CASGDRGRSQNTLYF.

Concerning this clone itself: Each gene name is a mouse one. The read terminates 1 residue ahead of where the CDR3 ends, so the germline J gene completes it. V usage is TRBV14 and J usage is TRBJ1-4; D is unresolved. Germline CDR1 SGHDT, CDR2 FRDEAV. This CDR3 has 15 residues. The germline V and J ends were trimmed by 1 base and 0 bases, with 7 bases remaining between them. The sequenced CDR3 bases are TGTGCCAGCAGTTTCCGGGGAGTTTCCAACGAAAGATTATTT. Protein sequence: CASSFRGVSNERLF. The CDR3 reads in full as CASSFRGVSNERLFF. Variable domain in full (rest from reference TRBV14 and TRBJ1-4): EAGVTQSPRYAVLQEGQAVSFWCDPISGHDTLYWYQQPRDQGPQLLVYFRDEAVIDNSQLPSDRFSAVRPKGTNSTLKIQSAKQGDTATYLCASSFRGVSNERLFFGHGTKLSVL.

This clone appeared a few times. Germline and genes: mouse. The observed sequence ends 1 residue before the CDR3 terminus, with the missing tail filled in from the germline J gene. This sequence joins TRBV1 and TRBJ1-3; perhaps TRBD1 as D (5 bases). Deletions cut 0 bases from V and 3 bases from J, with 6 bases between. This CDR3 spans 14 amino acids. The V gene's germline CDR1 is NSQYPW and CDR2 LRSPGD (reference sequence). The sequenced CDR3 bases are TGCACCTGCAGTGCAGAGGGGCGTGGAAATACGCTCTAT. This translates into CTCSAEGRGNTLY. The CDR3, in full, reads CTCSAEGRGNTLYF.

This clone was observed a handful of times. Gene names refer to mouse genes. From the germline J gene comes the end of the CDR3, since the read stops 1 residue before it. The genes are TRBV26 and TRBJ1-4; D is perhaps TRBD1 (5 bases). Per the germline V gene, CDR1 is KGHPV and CDR2 is FQNQEV (reference sequence). V was trimmed by 4 bases and J by 6 bases, leaving 9 bases between them. The length of the CDR3 is 13 residues. The CDR3 bases that were read are TGTGCCAGCAGTCCCTCGACAGACGAAAGATTATTT. Protein: CASSPSTDERLF. The full CDR3 sequence reads CASSPSTDERLFF.